This T cell receptor (beta chain) was observed in a study of T-cell reconstitution after alpha-beta-depleted transplantation in children (dated by TCRdb to 2016 to 2018). Concerning the study at large: Using TCR repertoire profiling, the study quantitatively followed how T-cell immune reconstitution unfolded in children after TCRalphabeta/CD19-depleted allogeneic hematopoietic cell transplantation.

Read against the paper, the sample's treatment or condition label means: allogeneic hematopoietic cell transplantation with graft depleted of TCRalphabeta T cells and CD19 B cells. The children who served as transplant recipients had been given grafts of TCRalphabeta/CD19-depleted allogeneic hematopoietic cells. General conclusions and limits of the study: In some patients, high TCRbeta diversity at day 60 was attributed to recipient T cells and intrathymic progenitors that had survived conditioning. Over the following months the frequencies of hyperexpanded clones went down, and after one year T-cell counts and TCRbeta diversity were mostly credited to newly produced T cells. The apparently early alphabetaT-cell count recovery about two months after transplant was reportedly dependent on only several hundred rapidly expanded clones derived from non-depleted graft cells.

This clonotype was recorded at least ten times. The target of this receptor is not known. One base away there is no much larger clone; base qualities are not given. Library preparation employed PCR. TCRdb lists the instrument as Illumina HiSeq 2500. TCR library preparation used molecular barcoding, with unique molecular identifiers applied to normalize quantification of the TCRbeta repertoire. TCRdb trimmed the raw reads at Q25, called clones with MiXCR and kept productive beta chains. Each entry merges the rows of one CDR3 protein and shows their most common DNA and genes. The sample table shows around 300,000 distinct CDR3 sequences, and approximately 7.3% are seen once. The ten largest clones capture approximately 9% of the sample. Ends trimmed: V by 6 bases, J by 0 bases; bases unmatched to a gene: 10. Measured from the cysteine to the phenylalanine, the CDR3 is 16 residues long. Of all the DNA, just the CDR3 is kept, 48 bases in frame from base 1. CDR1 and CDR2 (SEHNR, FQNEAQ) derive from the germline V gene (reference sequence).

This TCR came from a female patient between 2 and 10 years old who had a stem cell transplant for Fanconi anemia, so the T cells may come from the graft donor. The sample consisted of peripheral blood, taken 360 days after TCRalphabeta/CD19-depleted stem cell transplant. The rearrangement combines TRBV7-9 with TRBJ2-7, and TRBD1 matches 8 of the central bases. The nucleotide sequence is TGTGCCAGCAGTCACAGGGGACAGGCAAACTCCTACGAGCAGTACTTC. This translates into CASSHRGQANSYEQYF.